A selection of T cell receptor beta chains follows, all from one sample in a study of T cells in Graves' hyperthyroidism and ophthalmopathy. TCRdb itself ran the multiplex PCR reads through MiXCR, one entry per CDR3 protein. The top ten clones hold 5.3% of a sample with some 420,000 distinct CDR3 sequences, roughly an eighth of them seen once. Sequenced input: blood. The receptor source for this set is a woman aged 18-29 years with Graves' hyperthyroidism. The CDR3 runs from the conserved cysteine through the conserved F or W.

>TRBV24-1|18
CATSDFAVTSGGLDEQFF
>TRBV30|13
CAWSVGRSQPQHF
>TRBV12-3/TRBV12-4|16
CASTIISDVVSYEQYF
>TRBV27|16
CASSLNGPGRVFGYTF
>TRBV20-1|13
CSAHRDTQETQYF
>TRBV20-1|15
CSARDGASVLYEQYF
>TRBV20-1|13
CSAPEIYGNTIYF
>TRBV5-6|15
CASSLGQGAREKLFF
>TRBV7-9|15
CASSFHQPPTGELFF
>TRBV12-3/TRBV12-4|15
CASSQDATGRNEQFF
>TRBV6-1|16
CASSELVPRENYEQYF
>TRBV6-1|12
CATDTNPYEQYF
>TRBV20-1|14
CSTYRTANTGELFF
>TRBV28|12
CASSSHPNEQFF
>TRBV7-2|15
CASSLKAGGAYEQYF
>TRBV20-1|13
CSARDQKNYGYTF
>TRBV9|15
CASSSQGYLAGELFF
>TRBV20-1|13
CSARSGDTGELFF
>TRBV20-1|15
CSATISIDSNQPQHF
>TRBV28|12
CASIWKGTEAFF
>TRBV6-2/TRBV6-3|15
CASRLGTGTNQPQHF
>TRBV2|13
CASSQDGNYGYTF
>TRBV9|15
CASSETGTPEYQQYF
>TRBV11-1|15
CASSLAGVRSYEQYF
>TRBV5-1|13
CARGTSGAYEQYF
>TRBV7-3|16
CASSPVAGIPHNEQFF
>TRBV12-3/TRBV12-4|16
CASSFSPVRAKNIQYF
>TRBV6-9|14
CASSYIGENTEAFF
>TRBV14|15
CASSQSSIRVSPLHF
>TRBV29-1|13
CSVGPEPNTEAFF
>TRBV6-1|15
CASSSKQGSNYGYTF
>TRBV6-1|12
CASHRQSYEQYF
>TRBV30|14
CAWNPGSFTDTQYF
>TRBV27|19
CASSSHNLAGGQSYNEQFF